This TCR beta chain was profiled in a study of cytotoxic CD8 clonotypes in ibrutinib-treated CLL. Study background: For this cohort, patients were some 12 relapsed/refractory and about 16 treatment-naive, while 17 were IGHV unmutated.

Assay: immunoSEQ multiplex PCR; the TCRdb copy retains only in-frame clones and omits some. Of tens of thousands of clones listed, around 84% are singletons. As regards this clone: As yet, its antigen is unknown.

Study results and limitations: Clonality grew at ibrutinib response; at progression, it decreased back toward baseline. There were few public clonotypes, and on treatment they contracted or stayed stable. Patients with sustained remission and those progressing were sampled at differing times.

CDR1 and CDR2 (germline): MGHDK, SYGVNS. This CDR3 is 13 amino acids long. The germline V and J ends were trimmed by 5 bases and 0 bases, with 6 bases remaining between them. The chain employs TRBV25-1 and TRBJ2-3; D not certain. The sequence came from a human donor with chronic lymphocytic leukemia. Sequencing was performed on PBMCs, taken before ibrutinib treatment. CDR3 in DNA: TGTGCCAGCAGTTTTTCTAGCACAGATACGCAGTATTTT. It codes for CASSFSSTDTQYF.